The entry below gives a single T cell receptor (beta chain) sequence along with its context. Its antigen is not known. This entry comes from a study of T-cell memory formation after mild COVID-19. Study context: For the most part, TCR clusters were specific to one donor.

Whole-study results and caveats: Whether day 37 second-wave clones are SARS-CoV-2-specific was not confirmed.

TCRdb itself ran the 5' RACE reads through MiXCR, one entry per CDR3 protein. In the table there are about 450,000 distinct CDR3 sequences, around a quarter of which are singletons. CDR1 is SGHVS, CDR2 FQNEAQ, per germline. The CDR3 has 12 amino acids. Trimming stripped 5 bases from V and 8 bases from J, with 10 bases between. The gene calls are TRBV7-8 and TRBJ2-1; D is possibly TRBD1 (5 bases). What was sequenced was PBMCs or a T cell subset sorted from them (not recorded which). This TCR was sampled from an adult woman who had mild COVID-19 (a few samples of this study predate the infection). Cell type and time point are not known. CDR3 residues: CASSQQADEQFF. In DNA, the CDR3 is TGTGCCAGCAGCCAACAGGCGGATGAGCAGTTCTTC.